The present TCR beta chain was sequenced within a study of T-cell memory formation after mild COVID-19. TCRalpha and TCRbeta libraries used 5'RACE with constant-segment primers and UMIs. TCRdb reanalysed the 5' RACE reads using MiXCR and keeps one entry per CDR3 protein. The table includes about 470,000 distinct CDR3 sequences, about 20% detected once. Study-wide results and caveats: Memory from before infection featured some responding clones, which suggests cross-reactive memory joined.

Looked up from germline, CDR1 is SGHNT and CDR2 is YENEEA. The ends were cut back, 6 bases at V and 0 bases at J, with 14 bases in the middle. The CDR3 extends over 15 amino acids. In this sample, this clonotype turned up a few times. Its antigen remains unidentified. The specimen was PBMCs or a T cell subset sorted from them (not recorded which). The receptor comes from an adult woman who had mild COVID-19 (a few samples of this study predate the infection). Cell type and time point are not known. This chain uses TRBV11-3 with TRBJ1-1, with TRBD1 as a possible D gene (6 bases). CDR3: CASSRIGGLNTEAFF. The CDR3, as DNA: TGTGCCAGCAGTCGCATCGGGGGCTTGAACACTGAAGCTTTCTTT.